Each of the 6 T cell receptor beta chains below was sequenced from the same sample in a study of human T cells and chemical hapten exposure. TCRdb redid the calling of the RACE reads with MiXCR, one entry per CDR3 protein. The sample yields tens of thousands of distinct CDR3 sequences, around 10% seen once. Time point denoted: pre-sensitization, week 0. The treatment denotes: therapeutic diphenylcyclopropenone sensitization with weekly scalp DPC. The sample here was whole blood, taken in connection with sensitization to the hapten diphenylcyclopropenone (DPC). These receptor sequences come from a woman in her thirties or forties with alopecia areata. Some clones in this sample may be carry-over from other donors' samples.

This chain connects TRBV7-2 to TRBJ2-5; 8 bases line up with TRBD1. Germline-derived CDR1 and CDR2 are SGHTA and FQGNSA. Trimming took 1 base from V and 5 from J; bases not matched to a gene: 6. This CDR3 is 15 amino acids long. The CDR3 here is CASSLGAGGRETQYF. DNA for the CDR3: TGTGCCAGCAGCTTAGGGGCAGGGGGCAGGGAGACCCAGTACTTC.

This clonotype was detected ten times or more. The chain uses TRBV29-1 and TRBJ2-7, with D maybe TRBD2 (6 bases). Per the germline V gene, CDR1 is SQVTM and CDR2 is ANQGSEA. The ends were cut back, 6 bases at V and 3 bases at J, with 15 bases in the middle. The CDR3 runs 13 residues. CDR3 protein: CSVSLATGYEQYF. Written as DNA, the CDR3 is TGCAGCGTCTCCCTAGCGACCGGCTACGAGCAGTACTTC.

This clonotype was detected many times. The V gene is TRBV28, the J gene TRBJ2-5; a weak D match, TRBD2 (6 bases). The germline V and J ends were trimmed by 4 bases and 5 bases, with 20 bases remaining between them. The CDR3 contains 16 residues. The germline CDR1 and CDR2 sequences are MDHEN and SYDVKM. The CDR3 bases are TGTGCCAGCAGTTCCCCCCGGTTAGCGGAGGCCGAGACCCAGTACTTC. Protein: CASSSPRLAEAETQYF.

Ten or more counts support this clonotype. The chain uses TRBV15 and TRBJ1-4; unclear D gene. The germline gives CDR1 LNHNV, CDR2 YYDKDF (reference sequence). This CDR3 is 15 amino acids long. Deletions cut 3 bases from V and 4 bases from J, with 12 bases between. CDR3 in amino acids: CATSRTATVNEKLFF. CDR3 nucleotide sequence: TGTGCCACCAGCAGGACCGCCACCGTTAATGAAAAACTGTTTTTT.

This clonotype was recorded at least ten times. The chain joins TRBV7-2 to TRBJ1-4; D is possibly TRBD1 (5 bases). V was pared by 0 bases and J by 3 bases, with 17 bases between. The CDR3 covers 18 residues. Per the germline V gene, CDR1 is SGHTA and CDR2 is FQGNSA. The CDR3 protein is CASSLAEFGTLPNEKLFF. The CDR3 DNA sequence: TGTGCCAGCAGCTTAGCGGAGTTCGGGACCCTTCCTAATGAAAAACTGTTTTTT.

This clonotype came up many times. The chain is built from TRBV4-3 and TRBJ2-6; TRBD2 might be the D (5 bases). The length of the CDR3 is 19 residues. Trimming pared 0 bases from V and 0 bases from J, leaving 15 bases between. CDR1 and CDR2 from the germline V gene are LGHNA and YSLEER. DNA of the CDR3: TGCGCCAGCAGCCAAGATCCCCCGGGATGGGGCTCTGGGGCCAACGTCCTGACTTTC. It specifies CASSQDPPGWGSGANVLTF.